This T cell receptor beta chain was captured by sequencing in a study of OX40 agonist ivuxolimab in advanced cancers. Study-wide context: Checkpoint inhibitors had been given previously to over 30% of patients. Partial responses were recorded for three patients, including one with hepatocellular carcinoma and two with cutaneous melanoma. Points from the study as a whole: Clonal expansion by week 6 occurred in CD4+ and CD8+ blood T cells (at 0.1 to 3.0 mg/kg).

Worth noting for this clone: Its antigen is undetermined.

Sampled blood was obtained at baseline, cycle 4 day 1, and cycle 7 day 1. Measured with immunoSEQ multiplex PCR; TCRdb has only the in-frame clones, and not every one. The table includes tens of thousands of clones, about 81% detected once. After removal of 2 bases from V and 3 bases from J, the junction contained 6 bases not matched to a gene. The CDR3 spans 14 residues. Germline V lookup: CDR1 GTSNPN, CDR2 SVGIG (reference sequence). Source: CD4+ or CD8+ T cells sorted from blood, taken in a trial of the OX40 agonist ivuxolimab. The TCR comes from an adult with an advanced solid tumor such as melanoma, head and neck, liver or kidney cancer. The rearrangement links TRBV30 to TRBJ1-1, with TRBD1 identical over 7 bases. CDR3 protein: CAWSRTTGDTEAFF. In DNA form, the CDR3 reads TGTGCCTGGAGTCGAACAACAGGGGACACTGAAGCTTTCTTT.